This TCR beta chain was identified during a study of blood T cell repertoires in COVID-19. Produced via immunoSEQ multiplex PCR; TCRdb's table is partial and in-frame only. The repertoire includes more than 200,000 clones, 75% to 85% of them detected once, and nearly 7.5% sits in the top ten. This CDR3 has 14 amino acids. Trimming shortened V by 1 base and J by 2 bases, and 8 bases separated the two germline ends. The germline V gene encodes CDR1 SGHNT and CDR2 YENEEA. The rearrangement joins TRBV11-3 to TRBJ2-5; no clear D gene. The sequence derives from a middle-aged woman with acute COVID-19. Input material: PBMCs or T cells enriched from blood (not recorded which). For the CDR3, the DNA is TGTGCCAGCAGCTTAGCAGGCAGACAAGAGACCCAGTACTTC. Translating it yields CASSLAGRQETQYF.